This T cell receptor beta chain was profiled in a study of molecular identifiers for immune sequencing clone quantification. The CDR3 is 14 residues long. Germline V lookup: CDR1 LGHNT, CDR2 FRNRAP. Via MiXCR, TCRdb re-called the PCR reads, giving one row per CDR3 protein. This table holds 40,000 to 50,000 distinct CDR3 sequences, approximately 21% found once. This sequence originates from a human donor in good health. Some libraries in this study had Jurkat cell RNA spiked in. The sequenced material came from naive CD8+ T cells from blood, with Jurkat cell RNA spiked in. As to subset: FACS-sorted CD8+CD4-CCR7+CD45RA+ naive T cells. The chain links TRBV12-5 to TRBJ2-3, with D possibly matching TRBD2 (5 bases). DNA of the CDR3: TGTTTTAGTGGTTTGTTCGGGGACACAGATACGCAGTATTTT. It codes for CFSGLFGDTDTQYF.